This TCR beta chain derives from a study of spatial heterogeneity in lung cancer. Whole-study context: Among detected sequences, beta-chain ones consistently exceeded alpha-chain ones in number. Every unique TCR and UMI combination, on average, appeared more than ten times in raw reads.

The sample's time point: sample taken at primary tumor resection. Without sorting, whole RNA was sequenced from tumor, nontumor lung or frozen PBMC. The cohort: over 65 early-stage, untreated non-small cell lung cancer patients. The table lists this clonotype with many counts. A library made for alpha chains picked up this beta chain off target, so its size means little. Individual TCR cDNA molecules each bore their own unique molecular identifier. TCRdb fed the 5' RACE reads into MiXCR, producing one record per CDR3 protein. The sample consists of approximately 7,000 distinct CDR3 sequences, roughly 3.7% of them appearing once. J gave up 1 base and V 4 bases, and 8 bases lay outside the gene matches. From germline, CDR1 is ENHRY and CDR2 SYGVKD. There are 16 residues in the CDR3.

The specimen comprised normal lung tissue next to the tumor, sampled at surgery. The receptor was derived from a female donor with early-stage non-small cell lung cancer. The V call is TRBV10-3, the J call TRBJ2-5, with TRBD2 matching over 8 bases. The CDR3 loop is CAISGSLAGTQETQYF. Written as DNA, the CDR3 is TGTGCCATCAGTGGGTCCTTAGCGGGGACCCAAGAGACCCAGTACTTC.